The 10 T cell receptor beta chains in this list originate from one sample, sequenced in a study of a mutant IDH1 vaccine in newly diagnosed glioma. Indicated time point: week 5, during vaccination. Topical imiquimod accompanied each vaccine dose, which consisted of 300 ug of mutant IDH1 20-mer peptide. These receptors' targets are unknown. Assay used: immunoSEQ multiplex PCR; TCRdb lists only in-frame clones, some missing. The profile shows tens of thousands of clones, about 91% of them singletons. Sequences were derived from PBMCs, sampled from a glioma patient whose treatment included an IDH1 peptide vaccine. Every receptor here comes from a woman aged 45-59 years with glioma.

The genes are TRBV6-5 and TRBJ1-1; D is unclear. This CDR3 comprises 15 residues. V was cut by 3 bases and J by 0 bases, with 11 bases left in between. Germline V gene data show CDR1 as MNHEY and CDR2 as SVGAGI. The CDR3 DNA reads as TGTGCCAGCAGTTATGTGGTGGGGATGAACACTGAAGCTTTCTTT. Its translation is CASSYVVGMNTEAFF.

This clone has just a few counts. The V gene is TRBV11-2, the J gene TRBJ2-1; 8 bases map to TRBD1. The CDR3 covers 16 residues. CDR1 is SGHAT and CDR2 is FQNNGV in the germline V gene. The trim removed 5 bases at V and 0 bases at J, leaving 6 bases unmatched. This CDR3 reads CASSVTDRGSYNEQFF. The CDR3 DNA sequence: TGTGCCAGCAGCGTCACAGACAGGGGCTCCTACAATGAGCAGTTCTTC.

V is TRBV7-9 and J is TRBJ1-2; the D is unclear. This CDR3 spans 15 amino acids. CDR1 SEHNR and CDR2 FQNEAQ come from the germline V gene (reference sequence). V was cut by 5 bases and J by 3 bases, with 16 bases left in between. CDR3 loop: CASSASGRTHYGYTF. The CDR3 DNA reads TGTGCCAGCAGCGCCAGTGGCAGAACGCACTATGGCTACACCTTC.

The V call is TRBV15, the J call TRBJ2-7; 9 bases fit TRBD1. In germline, CDR1 is LNHNV, CDR2 YYDKDF (reference sequence). This CDR3 is built from 15 residues. V was clipped by 2 bases and J by 1 base; unmatched bases: 3. CDR3: CATSRPGTGSYEQYF. In DNA form, the CDR3 reads TGTGCCACCAGCAGACCGGGGACAGGGTCCTACGAGCAGTACTTC.

The chain uses TRBV7-8 and TRBJ2-1; D call uncertain. Trimming left V 0 bases short and J 2 bases short, with 5 bases between. The CDR3 extends over 14 amino acids. The germline V gene has CDR1 SGHVS and CDR2 FQNEAQ. CDR3 DNA sequence: TGTGCCAGCAGCTTAGCGTTGACCTACAATGAGCAGTTCTTC. This encodes CASSLALTYNEQFF.

The chain is built from TRBV6-5 and TRBJ1-1; 9 bases agree with TRBD1. Germline V lookup: CDR1 MNHEY, CDR2 SVGAGI. The CDR3 sequence is 14 residues long. Trimming cost V 5 bases and J 4 bases; bases outside gene matches: 5. DNA of the CDR3: TGTGCCAGCAGTCCTCTGACAGGGGGCACTGAAGCTTTCTTT. Amino acids: CASSPLTGGTEAFF.

This clone was counted only a few times. The genes are TRBV28 and TRBJ2-7; D assignment may be TRBD1 or TRBD2 (5 bases each). The germline V gene encodes CDR1 MDHEN and CDR2 SYDVKM. V shed 3 bases and J shed 5 bases, with 14 bases lying between them. The CDR3 contains 14 residues. The CDR3 DNA reads TGTGCCAGCAGTTTTAAGGGACCCTTCCACGAGCAGTACTTC. The encoded protein is CASSFKGPFHEQYF. Drawing the rest from reference TRBV28 and TRBJ2-7, the complete variable domain is DVKVTQSSRYLVKRTGEKVFLECVQDMDHENMFWYRQDPGLGLRLIYFSYDVKMKEKGDIPEGYSVSREKKERFSLILESASTNQTSMYLCASSFKGPFHEQYFGPGTRLTVT.

This clone was seen only once. This sequence joins TRBV30 and TRBJ1-5; no reliable D call. V was clipped by 0 bases and J by 0 bases, with 6 bases between them. The CDR3 is 14 residues long. CDR1 and CDR2 from the germline V gene are GTSNPN and SVGIG (reference sequence). CDR3 in DNA: TGTGCCTGGAGTGTAGCCACTAGCAATCAGCCCCAGCATTTT. Its protein is CAWSVATSNQPQHF. The full variable domain, its missing parts supplied by reference TRBV30 and TRBJ1-5, is SQTIHQWPATLVQPVGSPLSLECTVEGTSNPNLYWYRQAAGRGLQLLFYSVGIGQISSEVPQNLSASRPQDRQFILSSKKLLLSDSGFYLCAWSVATSNQPQHFGDGTRLSIL.

In this sample, this clone turned up once. CDR3 DNA sequence: TGTGCCAGCAGCGTAGGATCGAGACTAGCGGTCGGGAATGAGCAGTTCTTC. Amino acid sequence: CASSVGSRLAVGNEQFF. The gene calls are TRBV9 and TRBJ2-1, with 9 bases lining up with TRBD2. The V and J ends lost 0 bases and 7 bases, in that order; junction bases with no gene match: 11. CDR1 and CDR2 from the germline V gene are SGDLS and YYNGEE. The CDR3 covers 17 residues.

This chain links TRBV28 with TRBJ1-4; the D is unclear. Germline loops: CDR1 MDHEN, CDR2 SYDVKM. V was clipped by 5 bases and J by 5 bases, with 15 bases between them. This CDR3 region has 15 residues. CDR3 nucleotides: TGTGCCAGCAGTCCGCCGAGGTCAAGGAATGAAAAACTGTTTTTT. Translated: CASSPPRSRNEKLFF.